This TCR beta chain was recorded in a study of T cells in localized non-small cell lung cancer. Using immunoSEQ multiplex PCR, the repertoire was profiled, and TCRdb retains in-frame clones only, with some absent. This sample has 15,000 or so clones, with about 87% found just once. Trimming removed 8 bases from V and 15 bases from J; junction bases left unmatched: 10. The CDR3 is made up of 14 amino acids. The V gene's germline CDR1 is MNHNY and CDR2 SVGAGI (reference sequence). The sequence derives from an older male donor with stage II lung adenocarcinoma. The source material was peripheral blood mononuclear cells, sampled before any cancer treatment. J is TRBJ2-1 and V is TRBV6-6; TRBD2 matches 16 bases. As DNA, the CDR3 is TGTGCCAGCCTGGCCGGGACTAGCGGGAGGGCGGGGTTCTTC. Its protein product is CASLAGTSGRAGFF.